Reported below is one TCR beta chain. Its antigen specificity is not known. Base qualities are not at hand, and no much larger clone is one base apart. Healthy HIV-negative adults with no recently reported acute infections or vaccinations were included as donors. Every donor was a Caucasian adult living in Nashville, Tennessee, USA. CD4+ T cells were enriched by magnetic negative selection, after which naive cells were positively selected on CD45RA and the negative fraction was taken as the memory subset. Blood was obtained by leukapheresis, after which PBMCs were separated by Ficoll-Histopaque density gradient centrifugation and cryopreserved in liquid nitrogen vapor phase. Purity and quantity of every magnetically sorted T cell population were checked by analytical flow cytometry. Genomic DNA was isolated from each sorted fraction and quantified by UV absorbance on a Nanodrop 2000c. This sample was included in a study of shared clonotypes between healthy human individuals (dated by TCRdb to the early 2020s). For the study in its entirety: The cohort included three men and a couple of women between 18 and 49 years of age. For each donor, CD4 naive and CD4 memory were each run on three plates, CD8 naive on two plates, and CD8 memory on one plate. Blood TCR repertoires of a handful of healthy adults were deeply sequenced to estimate repertoire size and the extent of clonotype sharing between individuals. To increase sequencing depth and limit assay-specific biases, different laboratories used diverse techniques to prepare libraries and sequence TCR repertoires. Leukapheresis yielded between about 0.94 and 8.9 billion PBMCs per donor. What the authors observed across the whole study: Pairwise subsampling led to the expectation that sequencing depth would affect the degree of clonotype sharing among donors. Only blood was sampled, and tissue TCR repertoires likely differ from those in blood. Rarefaction of sorted-subset datasets indicated incomplete sequencing despite the large sequencing depth. Compared with non-shared clonotypes, the clonotypes found in all four sorted-subset donors had higher generation probabilities. Larger estimated clonotype richness was generally found for naive subsets than for memory subsets. When four donors were compared, the shared fraction of clonotypes was roughly 5% for naive CD4, roughly 3.3% for naive CD8, roughly 2.3% for memory CD4, and 0.35% to 0.4% for memory CD8. Because the study included a small number of donors, the genetic and exposure-history diversity represented was limited.

As encoded in the germline V gene, CDR1 is SGHAT while CDR2 is FQNNGV. V lost 5 bases and J lost 0 bases; the stretch between them is 11 bases long. Including the terminal cysteine and phenylalanine, the CDR3 comprises 15 residues. Left in the record is the CDR3 DNA by itself, 45 bases read in frame from the first base. TCR CDR3 regions were amplified from genomic DNA by multiplex PCR using the deep immunoSEQ assay. Extracted genomic DNA from each cell subset was distributed evenly across all wells of several immunoSEQ 96-well plates, and each plate was treated as a replicate. For sorted subsets, roughly 200 ng of genomic DNA, equivalent to around 30,000 T cell genomes, went into each replicate PCR. Purified libraries were quantified with a Qubit 3.0 fluorometer, sized on a Bioanalyzer 2100, and re-quantified with the KAPA Library Quantification kit. A separate single-read 150-cycle Illumina NextSeq 550 flow cell was used to sequence each immunoSEQ 96-well plate. The source study handled its data this way. Because the immunoSEQ output included only junctional sequences and no quality scores, the filtering could not be the same as the filtering used for full-length reads. Sequences were annotated with PyIR, a Python wrapper for IgBLAST v1.9, using IMGT germline references to assign V/J genes and CDR3. Reads were removed for weak V/J assignments (E-value above 1e-6), missing CDR3, stop codons, out-of-frame junctions, or ambiguous translated residues. V3J clonotypes were defined as sequences sharing the same inferred V gene, J gene, and CDR3 amino acid sequence. To compute the percentage overlap between repertoires, the number of shared unique clonotypes was divided by the size of the smaller repertoire. RTK rarefaction, the Chao1 estimator, and Recon v2.1 estimates of unobserved clonotypes were used to assess repertoire richness. Generation probabilities for all TCRbeta clonotypes obtained by the gDNA method from a handful of donors were computed using OLGA. TCRdb stores this immuneACCESS table with in-frame sequences only. Part of the clones is absent; in the studies checked, under half of the shortfall reflects unresolved V genes, and no reason is known for the rest. V, J and clone size are taken as reported in that table, and D and trimming were inferred from the DNA itself. Counted in this sample were a few million clones; roughly 92% of them appeared once. The top ten clonotypes cover around 0.38% of the sample.

The origin of this receptor is a man in his late teens or twenties in good health. Some clones in this sample may be carry-over from other donors' samples. Sequenced: naive CD4+ T cells from PBMCs. Sample cell subset or site, as interpreted from the label and publication: CD45RA+ positively selected. The V and J segments used are TRBV11-2 and TRBJ2-4, with the identity of the D gene unclear. The CDR3 has the sequence CASSLPELAKNIQYF. The DNA sequence is given as TGTGCCAGCAGCCTTCCCGAACTAGCCAAAAACATTCAGTACTTC.